This entry describes one T cell receptor beta chain. The antigen is not known. Germline CDR1 reads LGHDT; CDR2 reads YNNKEL (reference sequence). V dropped 4 bases and J dropped 0; count of bases not matched to a gene: 3. CDR3 length equals 14 residues. The table came from immunoSEQ multiplex PCR; TCRdb's copy has only in-frame clones and leaves some out. The sample contains about 180,000 clones, about 90% of which appear only once. The record originates from a study of T cell responses to AZD1222 COVID-19 vaccine. The study, taken as a whole, reports: Reportedly, nearly half of unique spike TCRs recognized epitopes outside B.1.351/B.1.1.7 mutations.

This specimen consisted of peripheral blood, obtained 28 days after the second AZD1222 dose. The clonotype originates from an adult who received the AZD1222 COVID-19 vaccine. This sequence joins TRBV3-1 (or the pseudogene TRBV3-2) and TRBJ2-7; TRBD2 aligns across 7 bases. CDR3 residues: CASSRAGVSYEQYF. The CDR3 nucleotides are TGTGCCAGCAGCCGGGCGGGGGTCTCCTACGAGCAGTACTTC.